Detailed here is one T cell receptor (beta chain). Its antigen is unidentified. PCR was performed using 60 Vbeta and 13 Jbeta primers. TCRdb's table, derived via immunoSEQ multiplex PCR, lists solely in-frame clones and lacks some. The sample lists about 130,000 clones; around three fifths were seen once. Trimming cost V 6 bases and J 0 bases, with 12 bases left between them. Germline loops: CDR1 MNHEY, CDR2 SVGAGI. The CDR3 extends over 15 amino acids. The data belong to a study of cytomegalovirus exposure and HLA in healthy donors. Healthy bone marrow donors supplied every sample. General study results and limits: The authors listed around 150 TCR beta chains as cytomegalovirus-associated. There was a cluster of highly shared sequence variants that was likely a sequencing artifact.

This TCR came from a woman aged 40 to 50 in good health and CMV-seronegative. Sequencing was done on a sample of PBMCs. J is TRBJ1-5 and V is TRBV6-5, with a possible D match to TRBD1 (6 bases). CDR3 loop: CASSPGQYSNQPQHF. For the CDR3, the DNA is TGTGCCAGCAGCCCTGGACAGTATAGCAATCAGCCCCAGCATTTT.